This note documents a single TCR beta chain sequence. In this sample, this clone turned up once. Its antigen is still unknown. It has no much larger one-base neighbor in the sample; base qualities were not kept. Each PCR received spiked-in synthetic TCR analog templates so that absolute template abundance could be estimated from read counts. The immunoSEQ assay used bias-controlled V and J gene primers to amplify TCRbeta CDR3 regions from genomic DNA. Sequencing of rearranged TCRbeta segments was done at approximately 20X coverage. Concerning the study's data processing: Clustering was used to correct sequencing errors, and CDR3s were annotated against IMGT to assign V, D and J genes. Downstream analyses used only productive TCRbeta rearrangements, leaving out any out-of-frame or stop-codon sequences. Clonality was computed as one minus Shannon entropy normalized by the log of the number of unique productive sequences. Fisher's exact test with Benjamini-Hochberg correction, using a cutoff of adjusted p below 0.01, was how clones that differed between time points or between blood and tumor were identified. TCRdb took this table from immuneACCESS and kept in-frame rearrangements with V and J called. Such tables lack part of the clones; where checked against another copy, unresolved V genes explain under half of the gap, and the rest is unexplained. V, J and clone size are those of that table, while D and trimming were read from the DNA. The sample table lists 90,000 or so clones, 90% of them with a count of one. The ten largest clonotypes hold roughly 1.6% of the sample.

Including cysteine and phenylalanine, the CDR3 has 14 amino acids. Kept here is only the CDR3 DNA, which spans 42 bases and is read in frame from base 1. CDR1 and CDR2 are read off the germline V gene as MDHEN and SYDVKM. Compared with germline, V lacks 5 bases and J lacks 3 bases; bases without a gene match: 7. The time point label, as the study defines it: pretreatment peripheral blood. The cohort comprised more than 25 patients with locally advanced or metastatic urothelial carcinoma treated at Memorial Sloan Kettering on a trial protocol. Peripheral blood mononuclear cells were collected pretreatment and during treatment, with between 1 and 8 total time points obtained per patient. The Qiagen DNeasy Blood extraction kit was used to purify genomic DNA from total PBMCs and tumor samples. PBMCs were collected pretreatment and during treatment, and were isolated and stored as previously described.

The entry originates in a study of PD-L1 blockade in urothelial cancer (TCRdb year 2017). About the full investigation: All patients started therapy in about 2014 and received atezolizumab 1,200 mg intravenously every 3 weeks. Twenty-five of 29 patients were identified as males with urothelial cancer of bladder origin, and a prior smoking history was reported by 18 of 29 patients. Patients had an ECOG performance status of 0 or 1 and had received between 0 and 3 prior chemotherapy regimens. Blood samples were analyzed 3 weeks after the start of treatment (second dose) and 6 weeks after the start of treatment. A median of roughly 140,000 T cells and around 81,000 unique TCRs was obtained from blood samples, and a median clonality of roughly 0.08 was observed. Somatic, immune and clinical correlates of response to PD-L1 blockade with atezolizumab in urothelial cancer were the focus of an exploratory multi-omic analysis. TCR sequencing covered pretreatment tumor samples and matched, serially collected peripheral blood taken before and after atezolizumab treatment. Durable clinical benefit meant progression-free survival longer than 6 months, and TCR features were also tested against progression-free and overall survival. In the same patients who had TCR sequencing, pretreatment tumors also underwent whole exome sequencing and RNA sequencing. Several patients achieved durable clinical benefit and some 20 did not. Some 30 patients had pretreatment blood TCR-seq, about 25 had at least one posttreatment blood collection, and about 25 had tumor TCR-seq. What the study reported, not specific to this receptor: Because of the small sample size (n of about 30) and the many exploratory analyses performed, the results are intended to be regarded as hypothesis-generating. Patients with durable benefit showed greater expansion of tumor-associated TCR clones in peripheral blood 3 weeks after starting treatment (n of about 20, p = 0.022). Improved progression-free and overall survival was found to be associated with pretreatment peripheral blood TCR clonality below the median.

The receptor comes from a man in his sixties with urothelial cancer. The sample in question was PBMCs, obtained around atezolizumab (anti-PD-L1) treatment. The sequence links TRBV28 to TRBJ2-7; the central 7 bases match TRBD1. The CDR3 region reads CASSPLGQIYEQYF. The nucleotides are TGTGCCAGCAGTCCCCTGGGACAGATCTACGAGCAGTACTTC.